This TCR beta chain was sequenced during a study of cytomegalovirus exposure and HLA in healthy donors. Looking at the study overall: A later analysis reported the approximately 120 validation repertoires used the same platform as the approximately 660 first-cohort repertoires. Whole-study findings and limits: In vitro work confirmed that a few CMV-associated chains recognize CMV antigens.

For this clone: Its antigen is unknown.

Data came from immunoSEQ multiplex PCR; TCRdb stores just in-frame clones and leaves some out. Of some 320,000 clones listed, about 85% are singletons. CDR1 SGHDT and CDR2 YYEEEE come from the germline V gene. The CDR3 loop spans 14 amino acids. Trimming shortened V by 3 bases and J by 6 bases, and 15 bases separated the two germline ends. V is TRBV5-6 and J is TRBJ1-1, with no clear D. Material for sequencing was PBMCs. The clonotype comes from a woman aged 25 to 39 in good health and CMV-seropositive. CDR3 nucleotide sequence: TGTGCCAGCAGCTCGGACGGACCACGGGCTGAAGCTTTCTTT. Residues: CASSSDGPRAEAFF.